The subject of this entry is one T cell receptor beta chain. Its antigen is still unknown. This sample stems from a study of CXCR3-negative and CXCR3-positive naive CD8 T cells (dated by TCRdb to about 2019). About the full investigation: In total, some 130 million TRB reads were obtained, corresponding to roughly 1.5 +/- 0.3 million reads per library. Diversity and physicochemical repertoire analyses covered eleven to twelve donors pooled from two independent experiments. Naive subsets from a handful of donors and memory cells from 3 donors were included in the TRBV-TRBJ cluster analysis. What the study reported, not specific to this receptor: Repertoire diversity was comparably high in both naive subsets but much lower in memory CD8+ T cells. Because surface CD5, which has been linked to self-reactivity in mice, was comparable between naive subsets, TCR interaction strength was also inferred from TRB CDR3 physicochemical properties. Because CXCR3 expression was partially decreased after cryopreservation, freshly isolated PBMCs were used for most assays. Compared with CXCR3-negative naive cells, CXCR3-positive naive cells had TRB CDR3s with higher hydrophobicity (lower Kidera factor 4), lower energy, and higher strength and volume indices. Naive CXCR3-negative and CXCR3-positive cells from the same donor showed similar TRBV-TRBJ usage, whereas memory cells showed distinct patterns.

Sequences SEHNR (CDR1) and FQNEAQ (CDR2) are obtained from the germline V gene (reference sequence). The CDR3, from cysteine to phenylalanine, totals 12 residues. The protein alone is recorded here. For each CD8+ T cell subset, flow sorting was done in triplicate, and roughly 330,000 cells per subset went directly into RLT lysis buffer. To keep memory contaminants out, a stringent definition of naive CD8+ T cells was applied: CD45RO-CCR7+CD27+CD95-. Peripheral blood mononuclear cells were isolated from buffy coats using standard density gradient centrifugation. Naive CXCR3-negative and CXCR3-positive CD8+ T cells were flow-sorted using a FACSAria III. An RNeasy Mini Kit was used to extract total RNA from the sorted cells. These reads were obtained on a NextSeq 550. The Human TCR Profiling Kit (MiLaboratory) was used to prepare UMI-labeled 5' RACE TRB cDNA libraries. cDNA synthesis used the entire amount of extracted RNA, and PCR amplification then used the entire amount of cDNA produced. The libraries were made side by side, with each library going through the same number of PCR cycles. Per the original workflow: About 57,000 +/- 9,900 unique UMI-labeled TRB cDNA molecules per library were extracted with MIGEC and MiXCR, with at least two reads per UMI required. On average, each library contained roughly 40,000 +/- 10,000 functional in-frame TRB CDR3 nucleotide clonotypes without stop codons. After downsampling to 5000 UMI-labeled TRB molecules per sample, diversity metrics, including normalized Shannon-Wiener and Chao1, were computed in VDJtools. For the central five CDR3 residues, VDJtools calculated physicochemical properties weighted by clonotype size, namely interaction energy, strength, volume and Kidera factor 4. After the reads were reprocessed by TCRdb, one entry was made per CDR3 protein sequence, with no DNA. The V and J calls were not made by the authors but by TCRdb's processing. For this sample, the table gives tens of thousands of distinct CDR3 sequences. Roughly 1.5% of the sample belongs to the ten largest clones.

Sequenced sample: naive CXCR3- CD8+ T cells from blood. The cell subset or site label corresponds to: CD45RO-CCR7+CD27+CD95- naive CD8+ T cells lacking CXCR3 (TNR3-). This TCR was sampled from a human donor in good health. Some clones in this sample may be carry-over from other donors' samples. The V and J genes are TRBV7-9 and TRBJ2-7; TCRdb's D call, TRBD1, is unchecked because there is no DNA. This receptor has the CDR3 CASGGQTYEQYF.